The 19 T cell receptor beta chains below come from one sample, sequenced in a study of blood T cell repertoires in COVID-19. The method was immunoSEQ multiplex PCR; TCRdb's version includes in-frame clones alone and lacks a portion of them. Among 75,000 to 100,000 clones listed, approximately 84% were seen once. Sequenced material: peripheral blood. All receptors come from a man in his fifties or sixties with acute or convalescent COVID-19.

This clone was observed a few times. The J gene is TRBJ2-7, the V gene TRBV28; D may be TRBD2 (5 bases). Trimming removed 1 base from V and 4 bases from J, with 17 bases in between. The length of the CDR3 is 16 residues. Germline CDR1 MDHEN, CDR2 SYDVKM. The CDR3, as DNA: TGTGCCAGCAGTTTATACGGACTCCCTCCGGCTTACGAGCAGTACTTC. This translates into CASSLYGLPPAYEQYF.

The chain has TRBV19 and TRBJ2-1; 12 positions match TRBD2. The germline CDR1 and CDR2 sequences are LNHDA and SQIVND (reference sequence). Unmatched junction bases numbered 9, after V lost 5 bases and J lost 4 bases. The CDR3 extends over 17 amino acids. In nucleotides, the CDR3 is TGTGCCAGTAGTTCAAGACTAGCGGGAGAGAAATACAATGAGCAGTTCTTC. This sequence encodes CASSSRLAGEKYNEQFF.

Here the CDR3 DNA reads TGTGCCTGGAGTGTACGGAGGAATTCCTACGAGCAGTACTTC. It translates to CAWSVRRNSYEQYF. V gene TRBV30 combines with J gene TRBJ2-7, with D possibly being TRBD2 (5 bases). The length of the CDR3 is 14 residues. Germline CDR1 is GTSNPN and CDR2 is SVGIG (reference sequence). Trimming shortened V by 0 bases and J by 1 base, and 10 bases separated the two germline ends.

The chain has TRBV5-6 and TRBJ1-1; a possible D gene is TRBD1 (5 bases). Trimming left V 1 base short and J 4 bases short, with 14 bases between. The CDR3 has 15 amino acids. CDR1 is SGHDT and CDR2 is YYEEEE in the germline V gene. The CDR3 spells CASSLQSRDITEAFF. The CDR3 region has the DNA TGTGCCAGCAGCTTGCAGAGCAGGGATATCACTGAAGCTTTCTTT.

The genes are TRBV6-5 and TRBJ2-1; D is possibly TRBD1 (5 bases). The germline V gene has CDR1 MNHEY and CDR2 SVGAGI. The CDR3 spans 14 residues. V lost 5 bases, J lost 8 bases, and 16 bases lay in between. The CDR3 sequence: CASSQLPGQYEQFF. The CDR3 region has the DNA TGTGCCAGCAGTCAACTCCCTGGACAATATGAGCAGTTCTTC.

This rearrangement joins TRBV7-3 to TRBJ1-4; D not certain. From germline, CDR1 is SGHTA and CDR2 FQGTGA. The CDR3 has 13 residues. V was cut by 5 bases and J by 4 bases, with 8 bases left in between. The CDR3 here is CASSRGHNEKLFF. The CDR3 region has the DNA TGTGCCAGCAGCCGGGGTCATAATGAAAAACTGTTTTTT.

The chain joins TRBV7-9 to TRBJ1-3; D is uncertain. The germline CDR1 and CDR2 sequences are SEHNR and FQNEAQ (reference sequence). The V gene lost 2 bases and the J gene lost 0 bases, with 11 bases spanning the gap. The CDR3 totals 16 residues. The CDR3 nucleotides read TGTGCCAGCAGCTTATATCTCGGGGACTCTGGAAACACCATATATTTT. As protein: CASSLYLGDSGNTIYF.

This chain joins TRBV19 and TRBJ2-7; 8 nucleotides align to TRBD1. The CDR3 spans 18 residues. Germline lookup yields CDR1 LNHDA and CDR2 SQIVND (reference sequence). The V and J ends lost 3 bases and 1 base, in that order; junction bases with no gene match: 14. CDR3 in amino acids: CASSILLIRTGRSYEQYF. CDR3 nucleotide sequence: TGTGCCAGTAGTATCCTACTGATTCGGACAGGGAGGTCCTACGAGCAGTACTTC.

V and J are TRBV7-3 and TRBJ2-2; perhaps TRBD2 as D (5 bases). The CDR3 has 18 residues. V shed 5 bases and J shed 2 bases, with 21 bases lying between them. The germline CDR1 and CDR2 sequences are SGHTA and FQGTGA. The CDR3, as DNA: TGTGCCAGCAGCCCCAGGCCGACATACGGGGTAAACACCGGGGAGCTGTTTTTT. Residues: CASSPRPTYGVNTGELFF. Full variable domain (outside the CDR3, taken from reference TRBV7-3 and TRBJ2-2): GAGVSQTPSNKVTEKGKYVELRCDPISGHTALYWYRQSLGQGPEFLIYFQGTGAADDSGLPNDRFFAVRPEGSVSTLKIQRTERGDSAVYLCASSPRPTYGVNTGELFFGEGSRLTVL.

The J gene is TRBJ2-4, the V gene TRBV2; TRBD2 might be the D (6 bases). V lost 7 bases to trimming and J lost 2 bases, with 18 bases between them. There are 16 residues in the CDR3. Germline CDR1 SNHLY, CDR2 FYNNEI. The CDR3: CASNGAWGLPKNIQYF. In DNA, the CDR3 is TGTGCCAGCAATGGGGCGTGGGGACTTCCCAAAAACATTCAGTACTTC.

This chain joins TRBV10-3 and TRBJ1-2; 7 nucleotides agree with TRBD1. The CDR3 is made up of 14 amino acids. V dropped 4 bases and J dropped 4; count of bases not matched to a gene: 6. The germline V gene encodes CDR1 ENHRY and CDR2 SYGVKD. The CDR3 loop reads CAISVDRDSYGYTF. DNA for the CDR3: TGTGCCATCAGTGTAGACCGGGACAGCTATGGCTACACCTTC.

The rearrangement links TRBV12-3 or TRBV12-4 to TRBJ2-7, with TRBD1 matching 7 bases. V gave up 6 bases and J gave up 6 bases; unmatched junction bases: 8. The CDR3 contains 13 residues. The CDR3 DNA sequence: TGTGCCAGCAGCACCAAACAGGGGTCCGAGCAGTACTTC. As protein: CASSTKQGSEQYF.

The rearrangement uses TRBV27 and TRBJ2-1; 8 nucleotides align to TRBD2. V was pared by 6 bases and J by 5 bases, with 9 bases of the junction left unmatched. This CDR3 region has 15 residues. In germline, CDR1 is MNHEY, CDR2 SMNVEV (reference sequence). CDR3 sequence reads: CASSLTSGANNEQFF. For the CDR3, the DNA is TGTGCCAGCAGCCTAACTAGCGGAGCTAACAATGAGCAGTTCTTC.

The chain carries TRBV5-4 and TRBJ2-1; 8 bases are shared with TRBD2. The germline CDR1 and CDR2 sequences are SGHNT and YYREEE (reference sequence). With V trimmed by 3 bases and J by 7 bases, 9 bases remained unmatched. The CDR3 is 15 amino acids. CDR3 sequence reads: CASSYGGGRVNEQFF. The CDR3 nucleotides read TGTGCCAGCAGCTACGGCGGGGGGCGGGTAAATGAGCAGTTCTTC. Based on the CDR3 plus reference TRBV5-4 and TRBJ2-1, the full variable domain is ETGVTQSPTHLIKTRGQQVTLRCSSQSGHNTVSWYQQALGQGPQFIFQYYREEENGRGNFPPRFSGLQFPNYSSELNVNALELDDSALYLCASSYGGGRVNEQFFGPGTRLTVL.

This rearrangement joins TRBV6-2 or TRBV6-3 to TRBJ2-5; 9 bases align to TRBD1. CDR1 and CDR2 from the germline V gene are MNHEY and SVGEGT. The CDR3 extends over 16 amino acids. The junction had 14 bases not matched to a gene; V was cut back by 6 bases and J by 6 bases. In DNA, the CDR3 is TGTGCCAGCAGCCCTACCCTGACAGGGGGTGTACAGACCCAGTACTTC. Translated, it gives CASSPTLTGGVQTQYF.

The chain joins TRBV30 to TRBJ1-4, with a possible D match to TRBD1 (6 bases). V was clipped by 3 bases and J by 0 bases, with 11 bases between them. The CDR3 contains 15 residues. Germline CDR1 GTSNPN, CDR2 SVGIG (reference sequence). The CDR3 region has the DNA TGTGCCTGGAGACAGGGATCCTCAACTAATGAAAAACTGTTTTTT. Amino acids: CAWRQGSSTNEKLFF.

J is TRBJ2-7 and V is TRBV19, with 7 bases matching TRBD1. This CDR3 has 18 residues. CDR1 LNHDA and CDR2 SQIVND come from the germline V gene (reference sequence). Trimming cost V 6 bases and J 2 bases; bases outside gene matches: 19. In nucleotides, the CDR3 is TGTGCCAGTAGATCCCGGGACAGCAGTATCGGCAGAACCTACGAGCAGTACTTC. This sequence encodes CASRSRDSSIGRTYEQYF.

This clone was detected only once. The chain is built from TRBV5-1 and TRBJ2-5, with no clear D. CDR1 and CDR2 from the germline V gene are SGHRS and YFSETQ. Trimming took 1 base from V and 5 from J, leaving 15 bases between them. The CDR3 is made up of 15 amino acids. This CDR3 is CASSLNGGREETQYF. The CDR3 nucleotides are TGCGCCAGCAGCTTGAACGGTGGGCGAGAGGAGACCCAGTACTTC.

This clone appeared once. This chain joins TRBV9 and TRBJ2-7; tentative D call: TRBD2 (6 bases). The CDR3 extends over 14 amino acids. In germline, CDR1 is SGDLS, CDR2 YYNGEE. V was clipped by 4 bases and J by 4 bases, with 15 bases between them. In DNA, the CDR3 is TGTGCCAGCAGCCCCTCCGGAGGGCCTTACGAGCAGTACTTC. It translates to CASSPSGGPYEQYF. Based on the CDR3 plus reference TRBV9 and TRBJ2-7, the full variable domain is DSGVTQTPKHLITATGQRVTLRCSPRSGDLSVYWYQQSLDQGLQFLIQYYNGEERAKGNILERFSAQQFPDLHSELNLSSLELGDSALYFCASSPSGGPYEQYFGPGTRLTVT.